This TCR beta chain was identified during a study of shared clonotypes between healthy human individuals. Across several immunoSEQ plates, the genomic DNA of each subset was split evenly. Produced via immunoSEQ multiplex PCR; TCRdb's table is partial and in-frame only. The sample lists some 2,000,000 clones; approximately 96% were seen once. The V end lost 5 bases, the J end lost 4 bases, and 12 bases lay between the germline ends. In germline, CDR1 is SGHNT, CDR2 YENEEA. The CDR3 is made up of 13 amino acids. Donors, healthy HIV-negative adults, lacked recent acute infections or vaccinations. The sequenced sample consisted of naive CD4+ T cells sorted from blood. The sample's subset: CD45RA+ positively selected. The chain carries TRBV11-3 and TRBJ2-7, with a weak D call TRBD2 (5 bases). The source is a man between 18 and 29 years old in good health. The CDR3 coding sequence is TGTGCCAGCAGCCCCCGCGGGCGGTACGAGCAGTACTTC. This translates into CASSPRGRYEQYF. The full variable domain, completed using reference TRBV11-3 and TRBJ2-7, is EAGVVQSPRYKIIEKKQPVAFWCNPISGHNTLYWYLQNLGQGPELLIRYENEEAVDDSQLPKDRFSAERLKGVDSTLKIQPAELGDSAVYLCASSPRGRYEQYFGPGTRLTVT.